This TCR beta chain was recovered during a study of CD8 T cells in acute hepatitis C reinfection. Data came from immunoSEQ multiplex PCR; TCRdb stores just in-frame clones and leaves some out. The sample includes 30,000 to 45,000 clones, approximately 83% of them seen just once. Time point: naive CD8 control sorted from an acute-time-point sample. CDR3 length: 13 amino acids. Trimming shortened V by 0 bases and J by 2 bases, and 2 bases separated the two germline ends. Germline CDR1 reads MNHEY; CDR2 reads SMNVEV (reference sequence). The chain employs TRBV27 and TRBJ2-1, with D unresolved. The sample consisted of naive CD8+ T cells from PBMCs. The TCR originated in a young woman who spontaneously cleared hepatitis C infection. The CDR3 DNA reads TGTGCCAGCAGTTTATCACCCTACAATGAGCAGTTCTTC. Its translation is CASSLSPYNEQFF.